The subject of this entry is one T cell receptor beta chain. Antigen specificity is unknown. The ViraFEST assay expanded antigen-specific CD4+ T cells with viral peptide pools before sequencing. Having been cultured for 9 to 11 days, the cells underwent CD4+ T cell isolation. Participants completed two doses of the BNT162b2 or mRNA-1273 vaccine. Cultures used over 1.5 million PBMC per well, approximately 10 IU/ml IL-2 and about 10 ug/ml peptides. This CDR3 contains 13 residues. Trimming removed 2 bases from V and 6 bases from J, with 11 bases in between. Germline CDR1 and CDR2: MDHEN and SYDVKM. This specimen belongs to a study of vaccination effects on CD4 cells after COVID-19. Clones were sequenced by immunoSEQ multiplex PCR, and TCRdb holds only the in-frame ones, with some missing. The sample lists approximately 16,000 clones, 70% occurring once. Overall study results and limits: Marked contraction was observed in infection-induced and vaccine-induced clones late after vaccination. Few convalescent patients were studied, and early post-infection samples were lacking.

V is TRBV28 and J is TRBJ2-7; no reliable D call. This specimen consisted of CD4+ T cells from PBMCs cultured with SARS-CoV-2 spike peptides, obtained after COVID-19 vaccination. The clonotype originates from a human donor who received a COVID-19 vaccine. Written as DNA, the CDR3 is TGTGCCAGCAGTTTACAGGTTCAAGTCGAGCAGTACTTC. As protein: CASSLQVQVEQYF.